A single sample is the source of the 9 T cell receptor beta chains below, sequenced in a study of cytomegalovirus exposure and HLA in healthy donors. The PCR was carried out with 60 Vbeta primers and 13 Jbeta primers. Sequenced by immunoSEQ multiplex PCR; TCRdb stores in-frame clones only, minus some. Of around 91,000 clones in the sample, about 77% are singletons; the top ten hold under 5%. Sequencing input: PBMCs. These receptors all come from a male donor in good health and CMV-seropositive.

This sequence joins TRBV30 and TRBJ2-7; 8 bases are a match to TRBD2. The CDR3 has 17 amino acids. Germline-derived CDR1 and CDR2 are GTSNPN and SVGIG (reference sequence). Trimming cost V 2 bases and J 3 bases; bases outside gene matches: 15. Here the CDR3 DNA reads TGTGCCTGGAGTACACTAGCGGCAGGGCCCCCGCTCTACGAGCAGTACTTC. This sequence encodes CAWSTLAAGPPLYEQYF.

In the case of this clone: Other DNA sequences in the same sample also yield this CDR3. The gene calls are TRBV18 and TRBJ2-3; D ambiguous. The V end lost 1 base, the J end lost 6 bases, and 5 bases lay between the germline ends. Germline-derived CDR1 and CDR2 are KGHSH and LQKENI. The CDR3 is 12 amino acids. The CDR3 reads CASSPRADTQYF. In DNA form, the CDR3 reads TGTGCCAGCTCACCACGGGCGGATACGCAGTATTTT.

This sequence joins TRBV19 and TRBJ1-2; 10 nucleotides agree with TRBD1. V lost 1 base to trimming and J lost 8 bases; unmatched junction nucleotides: 7. CDR1 LNHDA and CDR2 SQIVND come from the germline V gene (reference sequence). The CDR3 loop spans 15 amino acids. CDR3 coding DNA: TGTGCCAGTAGTATAGGGGGACAGGGGCCACTCGGCTACACCTTC. Amino acids: CASSIGGQGPLGYTF.

The sample holds a few counts of this clone. The chain combines TRBV6-6 with TRBJ1-1; no firm D call. Germline values: CDR1 MNHNY, CDR2 SVGAGI (reference sequence). V shed 0 bases and J shed 1 base, with 9 bases lying between them. The CDR3 spans 15 residues. The CDR3 DNA follows: TGTGCCAGCAGTTACTCGGGGAGTTGGAACACTGAAGCTTTCTTT. It yields the protein CASSYSGSWNTEAFF.

This chain joins TRBV6-5 and TRBJ2-5; 15 bases agree with TRBD2. Germline CDR1 MNHEY, CDR2 SVGAGI. The CDR3 loop spans 15 amino acids. J gave up 5 bases and V 8 bases, and 6 bases lay outside the gene matches. Here the CDR3 reads CASSRTSGGAETQYF. DNA of the CDR3: TGTGCCAGCTCTCGGACTAGCGGGGGGGCCGAGACCCAGTACTTC.

The chain carries TRBV28 and TRBJ1-1; no definite D call. Germline V gene sequence: CDR1 MDHEN, CDR2 SYDVKM. Trimming cost V 10 bases and J 7 bases, with 22 bases left between them. The CDR3 length is 14 residues. The CDR3 nucleotides read TGTGCCATCGAAAAAGCGATTAAGACGGATGAAGCTTTCTTT. It is translated as CAIEKAIKTDEAFF. Based on the CDR3 plus reference TRBV28 and TRBJ1-1, the full variable domain is DVKVTQSSRYLVKRTGEKVFLECVQDMDHENMFWYRQDPGLGLRLIYFSYDVKMKEKGDIPEGYSVSREKKERFSLILESASTNQTSMYLCAIEKAIKTDEAFFGQGTRLTVV.

This sequence joins TRBV7-9 and TRBJ1-6, with 9 bases lining up with TRBD1. The CDR3 contains 17 residues. Germline CDR1 is SEHNR and CDR2 is FQNEAQ (reference sequence). J lost 8 bases, V lost 2 bases, and 10 bases had no gene match. Here the CDR3 reads CASSLRKARDRDSPLHF. CDR3 bases: TGTGCCAGCAGCTTACGGAAAGCCCGGGACAGGGATTCACCCCTCCACTTT.

The V call is TRBV27, the J call TRBJ2-1, with 10 positions matching TRBD2. The germline CDR1 and CDR2 sequences are MNHEY and SMNVEV (reference sequence). The junction had 7 bases not matched to a gene; V was cut back by 4 bases and J by 7 bases. The CDR3 contains 15 residues. This CDR3 reads CASSSLAGVRNEQFF. CDR3 coding DNA: TGTGCCAGCAGTTCCCTAGCGGGAGTACGGAATGAGCAGTTCTTC.

The chain couples TRBV30 to TRBJ1-2, with D maybe TRBD1 (6 bases). The CDR3 length is 13 residues. V was trimmed by 0 bases and J by 6 bases, leaving 11 bases between them. Germline CDR1 and CDR2: GTSNPN and SVGIG (reference sequence). The CDR3: CAWSVLGGHGYTF. As DNA, the CDR3 is TGTGCCTGGAGTGTACTGGGGGGGCATGGCTACACCTTC.